What follows are 7 T cell receptor beta chains derived from one specimen sequenced in a study of blood T cell repertoires in COVID-19. Measured with immunoSEQ multiplex PCR; TCRdb has only the in-frame clones, and not every one. The sample has over 140,000 clones, 70% to 80% seen once. Sequenced input: peripheral blood. Receptors originate from a woman older than 75 with active or convalescent COVID-19.

This clone was detected only a few times. This chain connects TRBV12-3 or TRBV12-4 to TRBJ1-1; D remains unclear. This CDR3 comprises 13 residues. Deletions cut 6 bases from V and 1 base from J, with 9 bases between. The CDR3 is CASSPTENTEAFF. The CDR3 nucleotides read TGTGCCAGCAGCCCAACAGAGAACACTGAAGCTTTCTTT.

CDR3 loop: CASSPGTGPGNEQFF. CDR3 sequence (DNA): TGTGCCAGCTCACCGGGAACGGGTCCGGGAAATGAGCAGTTCTTC. The genes are TRBV18 and TRBJ2-1; D is perhaps TRBD2 (5 bases). Trimming left V 3 bases short and J 7 bases short, with 16 bases between. The CDR3 spans 15 residues. Germline CDR1 and CDR2: KGHSH and LQKENI.

The table lists this clone with a few counts. This chain uses TRBV5-4 with TRBJ1-1, with D possibly being TRBD1 (5 bases). This CDR3 has 15 residues. V was shortened by 0 bases and J by 0 bases, with 9 bases between the two germline ends. Germline assignment: CDR1 SGHNT and CDR2 YYREEE (reference sequence). CDR3 sequence (DNA): TGTGCCAGCAGCTTGGAACCAGGGCTGAACACTGAAGCTTTCTTT. Translating gives CASSLEPGLNTEAFF.

V usage is TRBV11-2 and J usage is TRBJ2-3; 9 bases map to TRBD2. Germline V gene lookup returns CDR1 SGHAT and CDR2 FQNNGV. J gave up 1 base and V 8 bases, and 13 bases lay outside the gene matches. This CDR3 spans 17 amino acids. This CDR3 is CASERRGGRIGTDTQYF. The CDR3 bases are TGTGCCAGCGAGAGGCGGGGGGGGCGAATAGGCACAGATACGCAGTATTTT.

The chain has TRBV7-2 and TRBJ1-1, with TRBD1 matching over 7 bases. The CDR3 consists of 15 residues. The germline V gene has CDR1 SGHTA and CDR2 FQGNSA. With V trimmed by 5 bases and J by 4 bases, 10 bases remained unmatched. CDR3 coding DNA: TGTGCCAGCAGCAAAGAAACAGGGGTGATCACTGAAGCTTTCTTT. This codes for CASSKETGVITEAFF.

This clone was seen only a few times. The chain links TRBV14 to TRBJ2-2; D is uncertain. The CDR3 is 13 amino acids. The germline V gene has CDR1 SGHDN and CDR2 FVKESK. With 3 bases removed from V and 7 bases from J, the gap between germline ends came to 9 bases. CDR3 sequence reads: CASSQQTYGELFF. CDR3 DNA sequence: TGTGCCAGCAGCCAGCAGACATACGGGGAGCTGTTTTTT.

The chain recombines TRBV11-2 with TRBJ1-1; D may be TRBD1 (6 bases). The V end was cut by 0 bases, the J end by 1 base, with 9 bases between. The germline gives CDR1 SGHAT, CDR2 FQNNGV. There are 15 residues in the CDR3. CDR3 DNA: TGTGCCAGCAGCTTAGAGGGGACACGGAACACTGAAGCTTTCTTT. It translates to CASSLEGTRNTEAFF.